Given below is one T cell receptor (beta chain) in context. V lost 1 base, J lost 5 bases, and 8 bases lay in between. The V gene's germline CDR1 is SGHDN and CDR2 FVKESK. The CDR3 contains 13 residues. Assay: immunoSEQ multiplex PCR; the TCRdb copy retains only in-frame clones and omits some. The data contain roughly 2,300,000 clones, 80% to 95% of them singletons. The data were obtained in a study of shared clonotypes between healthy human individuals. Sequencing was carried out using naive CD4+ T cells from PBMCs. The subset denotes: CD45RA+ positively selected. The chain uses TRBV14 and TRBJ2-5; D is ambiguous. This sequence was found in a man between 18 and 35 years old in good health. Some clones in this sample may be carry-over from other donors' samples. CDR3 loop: CASSQGFWETQYF. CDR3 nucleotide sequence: TGTGCCAGCAGCCAAGGTTTCTGGGAGACCCAGTACTTC.